Listed below are T cell receptor beta chains from one sample, sequenced in a study of blood T cell repertoires in COVID-19. The table came from immunoSEQ multiplex PCR; TCRdb's copy has only in-frame clones and leaves some out. The sample gives fewer than 200,000 clones, 87% of which show up once; roughly 2.5% is in the top ten. The sequenced material came from peripheral blood. These receptors all stem from a man between 35 and 55 years old with active or convalescent COVID-19. Both conserved end residues are part of each CDR3. D genes are given only for firm matches. Clone size is shown for a subset of rows, as once, few, many or a class of expanded clone.

v_gene	abundance	j_gene	len	d_gene	CDR3aa	CDR3nt
TRBV19	NA	TRBJ1-4	13	NA	CASSPDWYEKLFF	TGTGCCAGTAGTCCGGACTGGTATGAAAAACTGTTTTTT
TRBV28	many	TRBJ1-1	15	TRBD1	CASSLATGVNTEAFF	TGTGCCAGCAGTTTAGCAACAGGGGTGAACACTGAAGCTTTCTTT
TRBV2	NA	TRBJ1-2	17	NA	CASREQGRSGSLYGYTF	TGTGCCAGCAGGGAACAAGGACGGTCCGGGAGCCTTTATGGCTACACCTTC
TRBV30	NA	TRBJ1-6	14	NA	CAWSVRVGDSPLHF	TGTGCCTGGAGTGTAAGGGTCGGGGATTCACCCCTCCACTTT
TRBV18	NA	TRBJ1-1	14	TRBD1	CASSPTGVGTEAFF	TGTGCCAGCTCACCCACAGGGGTGGGCACTGAAGCTTTCTTT
TRBV6-1	NA	TRBJ2-3	15	TRBD1	CASSDRGRNTDTQYF	TGTGCCAGCAGTGACAGGGGGCGGAACACAGATACGCAGTATTTT
TRBV7-6	once	TRBJ1-2	15	NA	CASSLKEGLIYGYTF	TGTGCCAGCAGCTTAAAGGAAGGACTGATCTATGGCTACACCTTC
TRBV7-2	NA	TRBJ1-4	14	TRBD1	CASGGDRASEKLFF	TGTGCCAGCGGGGGGGACAGGGCCAGCGAAAAACTGTTTTTT
TRBV28	NA	TRBJ1-4	15	NA	CASSTYRSRNEKLFF	TGTGCCAGCAGTACCTACAGGAGCCGTAATGAAAAACTGTTTTTT
TRBV19	NA	TRBJ2-7	12	NA	CASSTGTYEQYF	TGTGCCAGTAGTACAGGCACCTACGAGCAGTACTTC
TRBV7-9	NA	TRBJ2-2	14	NA	CASGHFLGAGELFF	TGTGCCAGCGGCCATTTCCTAGGGGCCGGGGAGCTGTTTTTT
TRBV5-6	NA	TRBJ2-3	16	TRBD2	CASSPTSGRSTDTQYF	TGTGCCAGCAGCCCTACTAGCGGACGTAGCACAGATACGCAGTATTTT
TRBV6-6	NA	TRBJ1-1	12	TRBD1	CASSWDRDEAFF	TGTGCCAGCAGCTGGGACAGGGATGAAGCTTTCTTT
TRBV5-4	once	TRBJ1-6	12	NA	CASSSVNSPLHF	TGTGCCAGCAGCTCCGTTAATTCACCCCTCCACTTT
TRBV7-6	NA	TRBJ1-1	15	TRBD1	CASSSTGTGTTEAFF	TGTGCCAGCAGCTCTACAGGGACAGGGACGACTGAAGCTTTCTTT
TRBV11-2	NA	TRBJ2-1	14	NA	CASSLDLLKAEQFF	TGTGCCAGCAGCTTAGATCTCCTTAAAGCTGAGCAGTTCTTC
TRBV27	NA	TRBJ1-4	17	NA	CASSLSFGEGINEKLFF	TGTGCCAGCAGTTTATCGTTCGGGGAGGGGATTAATGAAAAACTGTTTTTT
TRBV30	NA	TRBJ1-2	12	NA	CAWSSETYGYTF	TGTGCCTGGAGCTCAGAAACCTATGGCTACACCTTC
TRBV7-2	NA	TRBJ2-7	14	NA	CASSFGVSAYEQYF	TGTGCCAGCAGCTTCGGGGTATCGGCCTACGAGCAGTACTTC
TRBV28	NA	TRBJ1-3	14	NA	CASSRGSSGNTIYF	TGTGCCAGCAGCCGAGGGAGCTCTGGAAACACCATATATTTT
TRBV24-1	NA	TRBJ1-4	16	NA	CATKTRGGGDNEKLFF	TGTGCCACTAAGACAAGGGGAGGGGGGGATAATGAAAAACTGTTTTTT
TRBV27	NA	TRBJ2-7	15	TRBD1	CASSLRQGISYEQYF	TGTGCCAGCAGTTTAAGACAGGGGATCTCCTACGAGCAGTACTTC
TRBV3-1/TRBV3-2	NA	TRBJ2-7	14	NA	CASSLPGVSGEQYF	TGTGCCAGCAGCCTACCGGGGGTATCGGGGGAGCAGTACTTC
TRBV29-1	few	TRBJ2-7	12	NA	CSVVVSSYEQYF	TGCAGCGTTGTCGTCAGTTCCTACGAGCAGTACTTC
TRBV5-1	once	TRBJ1-2	13	NA	CASSPEDNYGYTF	TGCGCCAGCAGCCCAGAGGATAACTATGGCTACACCTTC
TRBV10-1	NA	TRBJ2-3	15	TRBD2	CASSESTSGEDTQYF	TGCGCCAGCAGTGAGTCGACTAGCGGGGAAGATACGCAGTATTTT
TRBV5-4	NA	TRBJ2-1	12	NA	CASRVRDNEQFF	TGTGCCAGCCGCGTCAGGGACAATGAGCAGTTCTTC
TRBV25-1	NA	TRBJ1-1	14	NA	CASTPGGAVTEAFF	TGTGCCAGCACCCCCGGAGGGGCGGTCACTGAAGCTTTCTTT